The 28 T cell receptor beta chains below come from one sample, sequenced in a study of response to subunit inactivated influenza vaccine (dated by TCRdb to the late 2010s). Library preparation was by RT-PCR. The sequencer was an Illumina HiSeq 2500. TCRdb reworked the public reads: Q25 trimming with fastp, MiXCR clone assembly, productive beta chains retained. Every distinct CDR3 protein forms one entry, paired with its most common genes and DNA. The sample table holds around 570,000 distinct CDR3 sequences, of which approximately 10% were seen once. The top ten constitute more than 9.5% of the sample. The same data also went into a second study, on T cells expressing NK-cell markers. Looking at the second paper: 5'RACE template switching, by which a universal primer site and unique molecular identifiers were added, was used to make TCR beta cDNA libraries.

The specimen comprised PBMCs from blood, sampled on the day of vaccination. These receptors all come from a man aged 45-65 years who received an inactivated influenza vaccine. Donor details come from another sample of the same person, matched by shared clones.

Ten or more counts support this clonotype. This chain uses TRBV2 with TRBJ2-5; D gene ambiguous. With 10 bases removed from V and 0 bases from J, the gap between germline ends came to 9 bases. The CDR3 has 12 residues. Germline CDR1 is SNHLY and CDR2 is FYNNEI. The CDR3 nucleotides read TGTGCCATCCAGCAGTACCAAGAGACCCAGTACTTC. Translation gives CAIQQYQETQYF.

Ten or more counts support this clonotype. The rearrangement joins TRBV6-5 to TRBJ1-4, with 10 positions matching TRBD1. The ends lost 2 bases at V and 6 bases at J; junction bases unmatched: 6. Germline CDR1 and CDR2: MNHEY and SVGAGI. The CDR3 extends over 16 amino acids. DNA of the CDR3: TGTGCCAGCAGTTACCTCGGGGGGACAGGGGATGAAAAACTGTTTTTT. Translation: CASSYLGGTGDEKLFF.

V gene TRBV4-3 combines with J gene TRBJ2-1; 9 bases agree with TRBD2. Germline V lookup: CDR1 LGHNA, CDR2 YSLEER. With V trimmed by 0 bases and J by 6 bases, 6 bases remained unmatched. CDR3 size: 16 residues. The CDR3 DNA is TGCGCCAGCAGCCAAGATTTAGCGGGAGCCTCCAATGAGCAGTTCTTC. This encodes CASSQDLAGASNEQFF.

This clonotype has more than one count but fewer than ten. The V and J genes are TRBV28 and TRBJ2-1; D is possibly TRBD1 (6 bases). Germline assignment: CDR1 MDHEN and CDR2 SYDVKM. CDR3 length equals 15 residues. The V end lost 1 base, the J end lost 2 bases, and 9 bases lay between the germline ends. The CDR3 here is CASSLSDSPYNEQFF. As DNA, the CDR3 is TGTGCCAGCAGTTTATCGGACAGCCCCTACAATGAGCAGTTCTTC.

V gene TRBV7-9 combines with J gene TRBJ2-4, with D uncertain. The CDR3 is made up of 17 amino acids. The V gene lost 5 bases and the J gene lost 0 bases, with 17 bases spanning the gap. Germline CDR1 reads SEHNR; CDR2 reads FQNEAQ (reference sequence). CDR3 loop: CASSRSRQAGAKNIQYF. The CDR3 region has the DNA TGTGCCAGCAGCCGCTCGAGGCAGGCTGGAGCCAAAAACATTCAGTACTTC. The full variable domain, rest sourced from reference TRBV7-9 and TRBJ2-4, is DTGVSQNPRHKITKRGQNVTFRCDPISEHNRLYWYRQTLGQGPEFLTYFQNEAQLEKSRLLSDRFSAERPKGSFSTLEIQRTEQGDSAMYLCASSRSRQAGAKNIQYFGAGTRLSVL.

The gene calls are TRBV9 and TRBJ2-1; TRBD2 matches 9 bases. With 3 bases clipped from V and 0 bases from J, the junction kept 1 base outside the gene matches. Germline V CDR1 and CDR2: SGDLS, YYNGEE. The CDR3 consists of 15 residues. The CDR3 loop is CASSDSGSSYNEQFF. In nucleotides, the CDR3 is TGTGCCAGCAGCGATAGCGGGAGCTCCTACAATGAGCAGTTCTTC.

This chain connects TRBV6-1 to TRBJ1-1; the D is unclear. CDR3 length: 14 amino acids. Trimming stripped 6 bases from V and 0 bases from J, with 11 bases between. Germline-derived CDR1 and CDR2 are MNHNS and SASEGT. CDR3 residues: CASRPGRVNTEAFF. In nucleotides, the CDR3 is TGTGCCAGCAGACCTGGACGGGTGAACACTGAAGCTTTCTTT.

This sequence joins TRBV20-1 and TRBJ2-5; possible D gene TRBD1, 6 bases. The CDR3 is made up of 17 amino acids. From germline, CDR1 is DFQATT and CDR2 SNEGSKA (reference sequence). Deletions cut 4 bases from V and 0 bases from J, with 21 bases between. CDR3 coding DNA: TGCAGTGCTACCACCATATACCTGACAGGAGACCAAGAGACCCAGTACTTC. Its translation: CSATTIYLTGDQETQYF.

This clonotype has more than one count but fewer than ten. The chain uses TRBV6-2 or TRBV6-3 and TRBJ2-7; TRBD2 agrees at 7 bases. V lost 7 bases to trimming and J lost 2 bases; unmatched junction nucleotides: 5. CDR3 size: 13 residues. CDR1 and CDR2 from the germline V gene are MNHEY and SVGEGT. CDR3 loop: CASMAGRAYEQYF. The CDR3 DNA reads as TGTGCCAGCATGGCAGGGAGGGCCTACGAGCAGTACTTC.

The chain links TRBV5-1 to TRBJ2-7; perhaps TRBD1 as D (5 bases). Germline V gene data show CDR1 as SGHRS and CDR2 as YFSETQ. V lost 1 base and J 6 bases, leaving 17 bases between the germline ends. This CDR3 has 15 amino acids. CDR3 DNA: TGCGCCAGCAGCTTGCAGGGTGTGGCATCGGGCGAGCAGTACTTC. Amino acid sequence: CASSLQGVASGEQYF.

The chain combines TRBV4-1 with TRBJ2-5, with D possibly being TRBD1 (7 bases). The germline CDR1 and CDR2 sequences are MGHRA and YSYEKL. The V end lost 3 bases, the J end lost 4 bases, and 12 bases lay between the germline ends. The CDR3 is 14 amino acids. CDR3: CASSQGQRAETQYF. CDR3 bases: TGCGCCAGCAGCCAGGGACAGCGGGCAGAGACCCAGTACTTC.

This chain links TRBV18 with TRBJ2-1; 12 bases map to TRBD2. The V gene's germline CDR1 is KGHSH and CDR2 LQKENI. The CDR3 runs 14 residues. V shed 8 bases and J 4 bases; nucleotides not matched to a gene: 3. The CDR3 region has the DNA TGTGCCAGCACTAGCGGGGGGATTTACAATGAGCAGTTCTTC. Its translation: CASTSGGIYNEQFF.

The rearrangement links TRBV5-1 to TRBJ2-3; TRBD2 agrees at 7 bases. Germline CDR1 SGHRS, CDR2 YFSETQ. With 3 bases clipped from V and 1 base from J, the junction kept 11 bases outside the gene matches. The CDR3 loop spans 17 amino acids. CDR3 in amino acids: CASSWNAGVSGTDTQYF. In DNA form, the CDR3 reads TGCGCCAGCAGCTGGAATGCGGGGGTCTCGGGCACAGATACGCAGTATTTT.

Written as DNA, the CDR3 is TGCGCCAGCAGCCAAACCCTCGTTGGGACACACAATGAGCAGTTCTTC. This codes for CASSQTLVGTHNEQFF. The gene calls are TRBV4-3 and TRBJ2-1; D perhaps matches TRBD1 (6 bases). V lost 2 bases to trimming and J lost 5 bases, with 16 bases between them. This CDR3 is 16 amino acids long. The germline gives CDR1 LGHNA, CDR2 YSLEER.

This clonotype was seen more than once but under ten times. The V and J genes are TRBV12-3 or TRBV12-4 and TRBJ2-7, with TRBD2 matching 14 bases. V trimming: 6 bases; J trimming: 3 bases; junction bases outside the gene matches: 4. This CDR3 spans 15 amino acids. DNA for the CDR3: TGTGCCAGCAGCTGGGGACTAGCGGGAGACTACGAGCAGTACTTC. Protein sequence: CASSWGLAGDYEQYF.

The chain joins TRBV5-1 to TRBJ2-1; TRBD2 matches 7 bases. Germline V gene lookup returns CDR1 SGHRS and CDR2 YFSETQ. V was clipped by 6 bases and J by 5 bases; unmatched bases: 8. This CDR3 contains 14 residues. The CDR3 nucleotides read TGCGCCAGCAAGAGACTAGCCTGGGACAATGAGCAGTTCTTC. Its protein product is CASKRLAWDNEQFF.

This clonotype appeared a few times. The chain joins TRBV20-1 to TRBJ2-1; D might be TRBD1 (6 bases). Per germline, CDR1 DFQATT and CDR2 SNEGSKA (reference sequence). The CDR3 runs 16 residues. The ends were cut back, 0 bases at V and 6 bases at J, with 18 bases in the middle. CDR3: CSARDPRGHLGNEQFF. In DNA, the CDR3 is TGCAGTGCTAGAGATCCCAGGGGACACCTTGGCAATGAGCAGTTCTTC.

This clonotype was recorded a few times. This chain links TRBV5-1 with TRBJ2-4; TRBD1 might be the D (5 bases). V was shortened by 0 bases and J by 7 bases, with 8 bases between the two germline ends. From germline, CDR1 is SGHRS and CDR2 YFSETQ. This CDR3 is built from 13 residues. CDR3 coding DNA: TGCGCCAGCAGCTTGGGTGCAGGGAACATTCAGTACTTC. Translated: CASSLGAGNIQYF.

V is TRBV29-1 and J is TRBJ2-7, with 8 bases aligning to TRBD2. The CDR3 totals 15 residues. V dropped 0 bases and J dropped 3; count of bases not matched to a gene: 7. CDR1 SQVTM and CDR2 ANQGSEA come from the germline V gene. The CDR3 spells CSVEEVGAGVYEQYF. The CDR3 region has the DNA TGCAGCGTTGAAGAGGTAGGAGCGGGAGTCTACGAGCAGTACTTC.

This clonotype was detected ten times or more. This sequence joins TRBV28 and TRBJ2-1, with 9 bases that match TRBD1. The CDR3 runs to 15 residues. The ends lost 6 bases at V and 3 bases at J; junction bases unmatched: 6. Germline V lookup: CDR1 MDHEN, CDR2 SYDVKM. This CDR3 reads CASSPGTGNYNEQFF. The DNA for the CDR3 is TGTGCCAGCAGCCCCGGGACAGGGAACTACAATGAGCAGTTCTTC. Based on the CDR3 plus reference TRBV28 and TRBJ2-1, the full variable domain is DVKVTQSSRYLVKRTGEKVFLECVQDMDHENMFWYRQDPGLGLRLIYFSYDVKMKEKGDIPEGYSVSREKKERFSLILESASTNQTSMYLCASSPGTGNYNEQFFGPGTRLTVL.

There are many counts of this clonotype. This sequence joins TRBV15 and TRBJ2-3, with 9 bases that match TRBD2. CDR3 length: 13 amino acids. The ends lost 11 bases at V and 5 bases at J; junction bases unmatched: 8. Germline V lookup: CDR1 LNHNV, CDR2 YYDKDF (reference sequence). DNA for the CDR3: TGTGCCGCAGGAGCGGGGGGTCAAGATACGCAGTATTTT. Its protein is CAAGAGGQDTQYF.

This clonotype was recorded a few times. The chain joins TRBV12-3 or TRBV12-4 to TRBJ1-3; the D is unclear. The V and J ends lost 6 bases and 4 bases respectively, with 10 bases between them. The CDR3 is made up of 13 amino acids. The CDR3 is CASRPGGGNTIYF. The CDR3 coding sequence is TGTGCCAGCAGACCGGGAGGCGGAAACACCATATATTTT.

This clonotype was observed a few times. Here the CDR3 reads CATSRSLQGNNEQFF. Here the CDR3 DNA reads TGTGCCACCAGCAGATCCCTACAGGGAAACAATGAGCAGTTCTTC. J is TRBJ2-1 and V is TRBV15; D perhaps matches TRBD1 (6 bases). The V gene lost 2 bases and the J gene lost 5 bases, with 13 bases spanning the gap. Germline lookup yields CDR1 LNHNV and CDR2 YYDKDF (reference sequence). This CDR3 region has 15 residues.

Only a few counts were recorded for this clonotype. The chain joins TRBV14 to TRBJ2-6; D remains ambiguous. The germline V gene encodes CDR1 SGHDN and CDR2 FVKESK. The CDR3 is 15 residues long. Trimming pared 2 bases from V and 2 bases from J, leaving 7 bases between. The CDR3 nucleotides are TGTGCCAGCAGCCAATTCCGGACTGGGGCCAACGTCCTGACTTTC. It specifies CASSQFRTGANVLTF.

The rearrangement joins TRBV5-5 to TRBJ2-3; D is ambiguous. V gave up 3 bases and J gave up 4 bases, with 9 bases separating them. Germline V gene lookup returns CDR1 SGHKS and CDR2 YYEKEE (reference sequence). CDR3 length equals 13 residues. CDR3 protein: CASSSPRADTQYF. CDR3 in DNA: TGTGCCAGCAGCTCACCCCGGGCAGATACGCAGTATTTT.

V usage is TRBV20-1 and J usage is TRBJ2-5; unclear D gene. The CDR3 runs to 14 residues. The V end lost 3 bases, the J end lost 4 bases, and 15 bases lay between the germline ends. Germline CDR1 is DFQATT and CDR2 is SNEGSKA (reference sequence). Written as DNA, the CDR3 is TGCAGTGCTAGCCCCGTGGTTAAAGCAGAGACCCAGTACTTC. Protein sequence: CSASPVVKAETQYF.

This sequence joins TRBV5-1 and TRBJ2-5; maybe TRBD1 (5 bases). CDR1 and CDR2 (germline): SGHRS, YFSETQ. CDR3 length: 13 residues. V was shortened by 4 bases and J by 5 bases, with 12 bases between the two germline ends. The DNA of the CDR3 is TGCGCCAGCAGCCGACAGATGGGGGAGACCCAGTACTTC. Translated, it gives CASSRQMGETQYF.

The V and J genes are TRBV7-2 and TRBJ1-1, with D possibly being TRBD1 (5 bases). This CDR3 is 14 amino acids long. Germline V CDR1 and CDR2: SGHTA, FQGNSA. Trimming pared 1 base from V and 4 bases from J, leaving 10 bases between. The CDR3 coding sequence is TGTGCCAGCAGCTTAGTGGCGAGGGGCACTGAAGCTTTCTTT. Its translation is CASSLVARGTEAFF.